This TCR beta chain is from a study of memory CD4+ T cells and cytomegalovirus serostatus. About the research overall: Healthy Belgian adult donors included roughly ten CMV-positive and 24 CMV-negative people.

The sort gate was single viable CD3+CD4+CD8-CD45RO+ cells for memory CD4+ T cells. Serum IgG to CMV pp150, pp28, p38 and p52 defined serostatus. Study-wide results and caveats: Median bootstrapped AUC for CMV status was about 0.96 originally, less than 0.93 US-trained.

Generated by immunoSEQ multiplex PCR, the TCRdb table keeps only in-frame clones and is missing some. The sample carries about 48,000 clones, 78% recorded once. About this clone itself: Its antigen remains unidentified.

With 5 bases clipped from V and 5 bases from J, the junction kept 5 bases outside the gene matches. CDR1 is SGHRS and CDR2 is YFSETQ in the germline V gene. The CDR3 loop spans 13 amino acids. The chain carries TRBV5-1 and TRBJ2-7; 9 bases line up with TRBD2. This sequence originates from an adult in good health and CMV-seronegative. The sequenced sample consisted of memory CD4+ T cells from blood. CDR3 region: CASRSSGSDEQYF. Here the CDR3 DNA reads TGCGCCAGCAGAAGTAGCGGGAGCGACGAGCAGTACTTC.